Listed below are T cell receptor beta chains from one sample, sequenced in a study of vaccination effects on CD4 cells after COVID-19. Method: immunoSEQ multiplex PCR; TCRdb's copy keeps in-frame clones and lacks some. The table has roughly 24,000 clones, about three quarters seen once. Their specific antigens are unknown. The source material was CD4+ T cells from PBMCs cultured with HCoV-NL63 spike peptides, sampled after COVID-19 vaccination. The origin of the receptors is a human donor who received a COVID-19 vaccine. Each CDR3 is given with its conserved first and last residue. A D gene is named only where the DNA matches it firmly. Clone size is not always given. Where it is, it says once, few, many or a class for expanded clones.

clone size,J gene,D gene,V gene,CDR3 DNA,CDR3 protein
.,TRBJ2-3,TRBD2,TRBV5-1,TGCGCCAGCAGCTTGGGCACGACTAGCGGGGGTACAGATACGCAGTATTTT,CASSLGTTSGGTDTQYF
.,TRBJ1-1,TRBD1,TRBV18,TGTGCCAGCTTCCTAACAGGGGCGAACACTGAAGCTTTCTTT,CASFLTGANTEAFF
.,TRBJ1-4,.,TRBV11-2,TGTGCCAGCAGCCGAGGGGCCCTAGACCCGTTTTTT,CASSRGALDPFF
.,TRBJ1-2,.,TRBV6-2/TRBV6-3,TGTGCCAGCAGTTACTCGACACTTTCCGGTGGCTACACCTTC,CASSYSTLSGGYTF
once,TRBJ2-1,.,TRBV5-6,TGTGCCAGCAGCCCCCCCCGGGCTGGGAATGAGCAGTTCTTC,CASSPPRAGNEQFF
.,TRBJ2-7,.,TRBV3-1/TRBV3-2,TGTGCCAGCAGCCAATCGTGGCTACCAACCTACGAGCAGTACTTC,CASSQSWLPTYEQYF
.,TRBJ2-7,.,TRBV6-2/TRBV6-3,TGTGCCAGCAGTTACATCGACAGAGGGTCTTCCTACGAGCAGTACTTC,CASSYIDRGSSYEQYF
.,TRBJ1-5,TRBD1,TRBV19,TGTGCCAGTATGAATTTTGGGACAGTTAATCAGCCCCAGCATTTT,CASMNFGTVNQPQHF
.,TRBJ2-5,.,TRBV5-4,TGTGCCAGCAGCTTTGAGGGGTCTGGGACCCAGTACTTC,CASSFEGSGTQYF
.,TRBJ2-3,TRBD2,TRBV13,TGTGCCAGCAGCTTAGTAGGGTTTTGGGGGACTAGCGGCACAGATACGCAGTATTTT,CASSLVGFWGTSGTDTQYF
.,TRBJ1-1,.,TRBV2,TGTGCCAGCAGTACAGTTATAATGAACACTGAAGCTTTCTTT,CASSTVIMNTEAFF
medium-sized,TRBJ2-2,TRBD1,TRBV7-2,TGTGCCAGCAGCTTAGGAGGACAGGGTAACACCGGGGAGCTGTTTTTT,CASSLGGQGNTGELFF
.,TRBJ2-7,TRBD1,TRBV3-1/TRBV3-2,TGTGCCAGCAGCCAAGGAAGGGCGCGGGACAGGGGGTTTGGAGAAACCTACGAGCAGTACTTC,CASSQGRARDRGFGETYEQYF
.,TRBJ2-7,TRBD2,TRBV14,TGTGCCAGCAGCCATGGGACTAGCGGGAACTCCTACGAGCAGTACTTC,CASSHGTSGNSYEQYF
once,TRBJ1-1,TRBD1,TRBV10-3,TGTGCCATCACGGACAGGGGGCAAGGGGACACTGAAGCTTTCTTT,CAITDRGQGDTEAFF
.,TRBJ2-3,TRBD1,TRBV6-2/TRBV6-3,TGTGCCAGCAGTTACTCGCCGGGACAGGGAACAGATACGCAGTATTTT,CASSYSPGQGTDTQYF
.,TRBJ1-2,.,TRBV5-4,TGTGCCAGCAGCTTGGAATATGGCTACACCTTC,CASSLEYGYTF
.,TRBJ2-3,TRBD2,TRBV10-3,TGTGCCATCAGTGAGTCAATACCAGCGGGAAACACAGATACGCAGTATTTT,CAISESIPAGNTDTQYF
once,TRBJ2-3,TRBD2,TRBV2,TGTGCCAGCAGGGGGACTAGCGGGAGTGGGTTAGATACGCAGTATTTT,CASRGTSGSGLDTQYF
few,TRBJ2-3,TRBD1,TRBV6-1,TGTGCCAGCAGTGGACTACAGGGGGGAATCACAGATACGCAGTATTTT,CASSGLQGGITDTQYF
.,TRBJ1-5,.,TRBV7-5,TGTGCCAGAAGCTTAAGGCCGATCCCGCCCCATAGCAATCAGCCCCAGCATTTT,CARSLRPIPPHSNQPQHF
.,TRBJ1-5,TRBD1,TRBV5-4,TGTGCCAGCAGCCGGACAGGGGGTGGTAGCAATCAGCCCCAGCATTTT,CASSRTGGGSNQPQHF
.,TRBJ1-2,.,TRBV2,TGTGCCAGCAGTGCACTACAGGACAGAAAAACTGGCTACACCTTC,CASSALQDRKTGYTF
.,TRBJ1-2,.,TRBV18,TGTGCCAGCTCACAAGGACGGACCCCCCCTATGGATGGCTACACCTTC,CASSQGRTPPMDGYTF
.,TRBJ1-4,.,TRBV6-5,TGTGCCAGCAGTTACGGGCAGCTCGCAACTAATGAAAAACTGTTTTTT,CASSYGQLATNEKLFF
.,TRBJ1-4,.,TRBV3-1/TRBV3-2,TGTGCCAGCAGCCAAGGGTCGGGGCCTGAAAAACTGTTTTTT,CASSQGSGPEKLFF
.,TRBJ2-7,.,TRBV12-3/TRBV12-4,TGTGCCACCCGGTCTTCCCGATCCTACGAGCAGTACTTC,CATRSSRSYEQYF
.,TRBJ2-1,TRBD2,TRBV3-1/TRBV3-2,TGTGCCAGCAGCCAAGATTACCAGCGGGAGAGGGATGAGCAGTTCTTC,CASSQDYQRERDEQFF
.,TRBJ2-1,TRBD2,TRBV6-4,TGTGCCAGCAGTGACGGGGCGGGAGACTACAATGAGCAGTTCTTC,CASSDGAGDYNEQFF
few,TRBJ2-1,TRBD2,TRBV18,TGTGCCAGCTCACCACCGTTGCTAGCGGGGGACAATGAGCAGTTCTTC,CASSPPLLAGDNEQFF
once,TRBJ1-6,TRBD1,TRBV11-2,TGTGCCAGCAGAGGACAGGGGGCGGATTCACCCCTCCACTTT,CASRGQGADSPLHF
once,TRBJ2-7,TRBD1,TRBV11-3,TGTGCCAGCAGCCTGTCTGGACAGGGTGGTTACGAGCAGTACTTC,CASSLSGQGGYEQYF
.,TRBJ1-6,TRBD1,TRBV19,TGTGCCAGTAGCCAATCGGGACAGGGGGTTTCACCCCTCCACTTT,CASSQSGQGVSPLHF
.,TRBJ1-6,.,TRBV4-2,TGTGCCAGCAGCCAAGACTTTACAGTCCTTAATTCACCCCTCCACTTT,CASSQDFTVLNSPLHF
.,TRBJ1-2,.,TRBV6-5,TGTGCCAGCCGAAGAGACAGAAACTATGGCTACACCTTC,CASRRDRNYGYTF
.,TRBJ1-2,TRBD1,TRBV4-1,TGCGCCAGCAGCTTTCAGGGGGCGTATGGCTACACCTTC,CASSFQGAYGYTF
.,TRBJ2-1,.,TRBV18,TGTGCCAGCTCACCCGAGGGCGTAATGGGAACGACCCACAATGAGCAGTTCTTC,CASSPEGVMGTTHNEQFF
.,TRBJ1-5,.,TRBV15,TGTGCCACCAGCCAGGGAATCAATCAGCCCCAGCATTTT,CATSQGINQPQHF
.,TRBJ1-5,.,TRBV5-1,TGCGCCAGCAGCCCCACAGGACCCAATCAGCCCCAGCATTTT,CASSPTGPNQPQHF
.,TRBJ2-5,.,TRBV21-1,TGTGCCAGCATATGTGGTAGCAGGGACAGACAAGAGACCCAGTACTTC,CASICGSRDRQETQYF
.,TRBJ2-7,.,TRBV12-3/TRBV12-4,TGTGCCAGCAGCCCGGACTCCTACGAGCAGTACTTC,CASSPDSYEQYF
.,TRBJ1-3,.,TRBV18,TGTGCCAGCTCACCCCGGACAGACAGAGGAAACACCATATATTTT,CASSPRTDRGNTIYF
.,TRBJ2-2,TRBD2,TRBV3-1/TRBV3-2,TGTGCCAGCAGCCAACTAGCGGGGGGGAAGGACACCGGGGAGCTGTTTTTT,CASSQLAGGKDTGELFF